This T cell receptor beta chain was retrieved from a study of T cells after posttransplantation cyclophosphamide. Germline V lookup: CDR1 SGHRS, CDR2 YFSETQ. J lost 0 bases, V lost 5 bases, and 11 bases had no gene match. The CDR3 runs to 16 residues. Sequencing was performed with immunoSEQ multiplex PCR; in TCRdb, only in-frame clones are kept and a portion is missing. The sample carries roughly 17,000 clones, roughly 85% recorded once. A word on this clone: Its target is unknown.

Findings and limits, study-wide: Skin or GI-infiltrating T cells shared few TRB sequences with blood. Recipient CMV seropositivity and CMV reactivation strongly tracked TRB clonality.

Methotrexate plus calcineurin inhibitor accompanied controls' myeloablative marrow transplants; sampling was 1 year later. Material: PBMCs, obtained after allogeneic stem cell transplant with calcineurin inhibitor and methotrexate. The sequence came from a female patient aged 18-29 years who received an allogeneic stem cell transplant from an unrelated donor, was CMV-positive, and had acute and chronic GVHD. Some T cells may originate from the graft donor. This chain links TRBV5-1 with TRBJ2-7; 7 bases are a match to TRBD2. This CDR3 reads CASSQGPSSGSYEQYF. CDR3 in DNA: TGCGCCAGCAGTCAAGGCCCGTCTAGCGGCTCCTACGAGCAGTACTTC.